This is a list of T cell receptor beta chains from one sample in a study of blood T cell repertoires in COVID-19. Only in-frame clones appear in the TCRdb table, and some are missing; sequencing was by immunoSEQ multiplex PCR. There are 50,000 to 70,000 clones in the sample; roughly 90% occur only once, and over 8% lies in the top ten. Sequencing used peripheral blood. The receptors come from a woman aged 80 or over with active COVID-19. Each CDR3 is given with its conserved first and last residue. A D gene is named only where the DNA matches it firmly. Clone size is given for some rows only: seen once, a few or many times, or a class if the clone is expanded.

v_call: TRBV4-2; j_call: TRBJ1-4; d_call: -; clone_size: -; cdr3_nt: TGTGCCAGCAGCCAGGGGGAGGACGTGGGAAAACTGTTTTTT; cdr3_aa: CASSQGEDVGKLFF
v_call: TRBV29-1; j_call: TRBJ2-1; d_call: -; clone_size: -; cdr3_nt: TGCAGCGTACCAGGGGTCAATGAGCAGTTCTTC; cdr3_aa: CSVPGVNEQFF
v_call: TRBV28; j_call: TRBJ2-1; d_call: TRBD2; clone_size: once; cdr3_nt: TGTGCCAGCAGTGGACTAGCGGCCGGGGCCTACAATGAGCAGTTCTTC; cdr3_aa: CASSGLAAGAYNEQFF
v_call: TRBV7-6; j_call: TRBJ2-4; d_call: TRBD2; clone_size: -; cdr3_nt: TGTGCCAGCAGCTTAGAAGCCGGGGGGGCCAAAAACATTCAGTACTTC; cdr3_aa: CASSLEAGGAKNIQYF
v_call: TRBV2; j_call: TRBJ1-1; d_call: TRBD1; clone_size: -; cdr3_nt: TGTGCCAGCAGTGAAGGTATGGGACAGGGGGGAGGACCGAACACTGAAGCTTTCTTT; cdr3_aa: CASSEGMGQGGGPNTEAFF
v_call: TRBV6-1; j_call: TRBJ2-3; d_call: -; clone_size: -; cdr3_nt: TGTGCCAGCAGTGAAGAGGCAGGGGGGTGGACAGATACGCAGTATTTT; cdr3_aa: CASSEEAGGWTDTQYF
v_call: TRBV28; j_call: TRBJ1-2; d_call: TRBD1; clone_size: -; cdr3_nt: TGTGCCAGCAGCCAAACAATGGGCAGGGGGCGGGCCAACACCTTC; cdr3_aa: CASSQTMGRGRANTF
v_call: TRBV27; j_call: TRBJ2-7; d_call: TRBD1; clone_size: once; cdr3_nt: TGTGCCAGCAGTTTATCTAGACCGGGACAGGGCTATGAGCAGTACTTC; cdr3_aa: CASSLSRPGQGYEQYF
v_call: TRBV6-1; j_call: TRBJ1-1; d_call: -; clone_size: -; cdr3_nt: TGTGCCAGCAGTGATGGCCTTTGGCAGGTTTACGCTTTCTTT; cdr3_aa: CASSDGLWQVYAFF
v_call: TRBV11-3; j_call: TRBJ1-6; d_call: -; clone_size: -; cdr3_nt: TGTGCCAGCAGCTTAGTCCCGAATTCACCCCTCCACTTT; cdr3_aa: CASSLVPNSPLHF
v_call: TRBV11-3; j_call: TRBJ2-7; d_call: TRBD2; clone_size: -; cdr3_nt: TGTGCCAGCAGCCGCGGAAGCGGGCTAGCGGGAGTTAACGAGCAGTACTTC; cdr3_aa: CASSRGSGLAGVNEQYF
v_call: TRBV19; j_call: TRBJ2-7; d_call: TRBD2; clone_size: few; cdr3_nt: TGTGCCACACAAGCGGGAGGCCGCTCCTACGAGCAGTACTTC; cdr3_aa: CATQAGGRSYEQYF
v_call: TRBV7-2; j_call: TRBJ2-5; d_call: TRBD1; clone_size: -; cdr3_nt: TGTGCCAGCAGCCGCCGACAGGGGGAAAAGACCCAGTACTTC; cdr3_aa: CASSRRQGEKTQYF
v_call: TRBV10-3; j_call: TRBJ2-1; d_call: TRBD2; clone_size: -; cdr3_nt: TGTGCCATCAGTGATGGACTAGCAAACAATGAGCAGTTCTTC; cdr3_aa: CAISDGLANNEQFF
v_call: TRBV3-1/TRBV3-2; j_call: TRBJ2-5; d_call: TRBD2; clone_size: -; cdr3_nt: TGTGCCAGCAGCGTACGACTTAGCGGGGGGACGGAGACCCAGTACTTC; cdr3_aa: CASSVRLSGGTETQYF
v_call: TRBV5-1; j_call: TRBJ2-1; d_call: TRBD2; clone_size: -; cdr3_nt: TGCGCCAGCAGCCAAGCGGGAGGGGGCTTGAATGAGCAGTTCTTC; cdr3_aa: CASSQAGGGLNEQFF
v_call: TRBV28; j_call: TRBJ2-7; d_call: -; clone_size: -; cdr3_nt: TGTGCCAGCAGTTTTTTTCAGGGAAACGAGCAGTACTTC; cdr3_aa: CASSFFQGNEQYF
v_call: TRBV5-1; j_call: TRBJ2-3; d_call: -; clone_size: -; cdr3_nt: TGCGCCAGCAGCTCCGGACAGCCCGTCCGCACAGATACGCAGTATTTT; cdr3_aa: CASSSGQPVRTDTQYF
v_call: TRBV4-1; j_call: TRBJ2-3; d_call: TRBD1; clone_size: -; cdr3_nt: TGCGCCAGCAGCCAAGAGAGGAATATACCGGGACAGGGACCAGATACGCAGTATTTT; cdr3_aa: CASSQERNIPGQGPDTQYF
v_call: TRBV28; j_call: TRBJ2-2; d_call: -; clone_size: -; cdr3_nt: TGTGCCAGCAGCGTAGCTGGTGACACCGGGGAGCTGTTTTTT; cdr3_aa: CASSVAGDTGELFF
v_call: TRBV3-1/TRBV3-2; j_call: TRBJ2-7; d_call: -; clone_size: -; cdr3_nt: TGTGCCAGCAGCGAAGTTACCGCAGTTTCCGAGCAGTACTTC; cdr3_aa: CASSEVTAVSEQYF
v_call: TRBV18; j_call: TRBJ2-3; d_call: TRBD2; clone_size: -; cdr3_nt: TGTGCCAGCTCACCACCCACCCTTGGACTAGCGGGCACCGATACGCAGTATTTT; cdr3_aa: CASSPPTLGLAGTDTQYF
v_call: TRBV29-1; j_call: TRBJ1-1; d_call: TRBD1; clone_size: -; cdr3_nt: TGCAGCGACGACAGGGGCCCCGTTGAAGCTTTCTTT; cdr3_aa: CSDDRGPVEAFF
v_call: TRBV18; j_call: TRBJ1-1; d_call: TRBD1; clone_size: -; cdr3_nt: TGTGCCAGCTCAACAGGGGTAGTCACTGAAGCTTTCTTT; cdr3_aa: CASSTGVVTEAFF
v_call: TRBV12-3/TRBV12-4; j_call: TRBJ2-3; d_call: TRBD2; clone_size: -; cdr3_nt: TGTGCCAGCAGTACTAGCGGCACAGATACGCAGTATTTT; cdr3_aa: CASSTSGTDTQYF
v_call: TRBV15; j_call: TRBJ2-5; d_call: TRBD1; clone_size: -; cdr3_nt: TGTGCCACCAGCAGATTCGGACAGGGTAACTCGGAGACCCAGTACTTC; cdr3_aa: CATSRFGQGNSETQYF
v_call: TRBV14; j_call: TRBJ1-1; d_call: TRBD1; clone_size: -; cdr3_nt: TGTGCCAGCAGCCAAGATCGGAGAGGGGGCAGAGCCACTGAAGCTTTCTTT; cdr3_aa: CASSQDRRGGRATEAFF
v_call: TRBV3-1/TRBV3-2; j_call: TRBJ2-1; d_call: -; clone_size: -; cdr3_nt: TGTGCCAGCAGCCAAGCTGGGGGGTTGGGTGAGCAGTTCTTC; cdr3_aa: CASSQAGGLGEQFF
v_call: TRBV2; j_call: TRBJ1-2; d_call: -; clone_size: -; cdr3_nt: TGTGCCAGCAGTTTGTCGCGCCAGGGGTATGGCTACACCTTC; cdr3_aa: CASSLSRQGYGYTF
v_call: TRBV29-1; j_call: TRBJ2-4; d_call: -; clone_size: -; cdr3_nt: TGCAGCGTTGAGGTGGGCGGGCAAAACATTCAGTACTTC; cdr3_aa: CSVEVGGQNIQYF
v_call: TRBV29-1; j_call: TRBJ2-3; d_call: TRBD2; clone_size: -; cdr3_nt: TGCAGCGATGGACTAGCGGGCACAGATACGCAGTATTTT; cdr3_aa: CSDGLAGTDTQYF
v_call: TRBV19; j_call: TRBJ1-4; d_call: TRBD1; clone_size: -; cdr3_nt: TGTGCCAGTAGTACCTATGACGGGACAGCTAATGAAAAACTGTTTTTT; cdr3_aa: CASSTYDGTANEKLFF
v_call: TRBV27; j_call: TRBJ2-1; d_call: TRBD2; clone_size: -; cdr3_nt: TGTGCCAGCAGTTTGAGGCTAGCGGGGGCGGCGGGAGAGCAGTTCTTC; cdr3_aa: CASSLRLAGAAGEQFF
v_call: TRBV6-5; j_call: TRBJ2-1; d_call: -; clone_size: few; cdr3_nt: TGTGCCAGCAGTTACGCGGCCTTTAGCTCCTACAATGAGCAGTTCTTC; cdr3_aa: CASSYAAFSSYNEQFF
v_call: TRBV19; j_call: TRBJ1-5; d_call: -; clone_size: once; cdr3_nt: TGTGCCAGTAGTACCCAGGGTAGCAATCAGCCCCAGCATTTT; cdr3_aa: CASSTQGSNQPQHF
v_call: TRBV6-5; j_call: TRBJ1-1; d_call: TRBD1; clone_size: -; cdr3_nt: TGTGCCAGCCGACAGGGGGTCGAGAACACTGAAGCTTTCTTT; cdr3_aa: CASRQGVENTEAFF
v_call: TRBV6-5; j_call: TRBJ2-1; d_call: -; clone_size: -; cdr3_nt: TGTGCCAGCAGTTACTCGAGCAATGAGCAGTTCTTC; cdr3_aa: CASSYSSNEQFF
v_call: TRBV2; j_call: TRBJ2-7; d_call: -; clone_size: few; cdr3_nt: TGTGCCAGCAGTGAATCCCCTATACTTCGACAGGGACTGGGATTCAGCTCCTACGAGCAGTACTTC; cdr3_aa: CASSESPILRQGLGFSSYEQYF
v_call: TRBV4-1; j_call: TRBJ2-5; d_call: TRBD1; clone_size: -; cdr3_nt: TGCGCCAGCAGCCAAGATAATCTACAGGGGGCCCAAGAGACCCAGTACTTC; cdr3_aa: CASSQDNLQGAQETQYF
v_call: TRBV7-8; j_call: TRBJ2-1; d_call: TRBD2; clone_size: -; cdr3_nt: TGTGCCAGCAGCTTGGCGGGAGGGTCAAGTGAGCAGTTCTTC; cdr3_aa: CASSLAGGSSEQFF
v_call: TRBV5-4; j_call: TRBJ2-3; d_call: -; clone_size: once; cdr3_nt: TGTGCCAGCAGCTTTAGTAGCGATTCAGATACGCAGTATTTT; cdr3_aa: CASSFSSDSDTQYF
v_call: TRBV20-1; j_call: TRBJ1-3; d_call: TRBD1; clone_size: -; cdr3_nt: TGCAGTGCTAGTCTCGGACAGGGTAGCTCTGGAAACACCATATATTTT; cdr3_aa: CSASLGQGSSGNTIYF
v_call: TRBV5-1; j_call: TRBJ1-6; d_call: TRBD1; clone_size: few; cdr3_nt: TGCGCCAGCAGCTCTACAGGGGTGAATTCACCCCTCCACTTT; cdr3_aa: CASSSTGVNSPLHF
v_call: TRBV7-2; j_call: TRBJ2-1; d_call: -; clone_size: -; cdr3_nt: TGTGCCAGCAGCTTAGGCCGGGGGAACTACAATGAGCAGTTCTTC; cdr3_aa: CASSLGRGNYNEQFF
v_call: TRBV7-9; j_call: TRBJ1-4; d_call: -; clone_size: -; cdr3_nt: TGTGCCAGCAGCAAAACGGGAAAGGAAAACGAAAAACTGTTTTTT; cdr3_aa: CASSKTGKENEKLFF
v_call: TRBV3-1/TRBV3-2; j_call: TRBJ2-1; d_call: -; clone_size: -; cdr3_nt: TGTGCCAGCAGCCCAGGCCATGAGCAGTTCTTC; cdr3_aa: CASSPGHEQFF
v_call: TRBV9; j_call: TRBJ2-3; d_call: TRBD1; clone_size: -; cdr3_nt: TGTGCCAGCAGCACCGGGACAGGGGCAAGAGATACGCAGTATTTT; cdr3_aa: CASSTGTGARDTQYF
v_call: TRBV29-1; j_call: TRBJ1-1; d_call: -; clone_size: -; cdr3_nt: TGCAGCGTTGGACAAGGAGAGGGGGCTGAAGCTTTCTTT; cdr3_aa: CSVGQGEGAEAFF
v_call: TRBV12-3/TRBV12-4; j_call: TRBJ1-2; d_call: -; clone_size: -; cdr3_nt: TGTGCCAGCAGCCACGATCGGTCGGGTGGCTACACCTTC; cdr3_aa: CASSHDRSGGYTF
v_call: TRBV5-6; j_call: TRBJ2-3; d_call: TRBD1; clone_size: once; cdr3_nt: TGTGCCAGCAGCCGGGACAGGGGGAATACAGATACGCAGTATTTT; cdr3_aa: CASSRDRGNTDTQYF
v_call: TRBV10-3; j_call: TRBJ1-4; d_call: TRBD1; clone_size: -; cdr3_nt: TGTGCCATCAGTGACACAGGGGCGATAGGTGAAAAACTGTTTTTT; cdr3_aa: CAISDTGAIGEKLFF
v_call: TRBV7-9; j_call: TRBJ2-1; d_call: TRBD2; clone_size: -; cdr3_nt: TGTGCCAGCAGCTTAAGTAGTAGGGCGGGAGTCAATGAGCAGTTCTTC; cdr3_aa: CASSLSSRAGVNEQFF
v_call: TRBV2; j_call: TRBJ1-5; d_call: TRBD1; clone_size: few; cdr3_nt: TGTGCCAGCAGTTCGGGACAGGGAAATCAGCCCCAGCATTTT; cdr3_aa: CASSSGQGNQPQHF
v_call: TRBV18; j_call: TRBJ2-5; d_call: -; clone_size: -; cdr3_nt: TGTGCCAGCTCATCTTCCGTTTTAGTGGAGACCCAGTACTTC; cdr3_aa: CASSSSVLVETQYF